This record concerns one T cell receptor (beta chain) sequence. The sample is drawn from a study of control samples from healthy donors and cancer patients. TCRdb's copy holds only in-frame clones and misses some; the assay was immunoSEQ multiplex PCR. Of over 200,000 clones in the sample, around 79% were seen once. The CDR3 is 14 residues long. V lost 3 bases and J lost 0, with 7 bases in between. Germline CDR1 reads LGHDT; CDR2 reads YNNKEL (reference sequence). The genes are TRBV3-1 (or the pseudogene TRBV3-2) and TRBJ2-3; no clear D. This TCR derives from a woman aged 55-69 years with lung cancer. The source material was PBMCs. CDR3 coding DNA: TGTGCCAGCAGCCAGCCCCCCAGCACAGATACGCAGTATTTT. It specifies CASSQPPSTDTQYF.